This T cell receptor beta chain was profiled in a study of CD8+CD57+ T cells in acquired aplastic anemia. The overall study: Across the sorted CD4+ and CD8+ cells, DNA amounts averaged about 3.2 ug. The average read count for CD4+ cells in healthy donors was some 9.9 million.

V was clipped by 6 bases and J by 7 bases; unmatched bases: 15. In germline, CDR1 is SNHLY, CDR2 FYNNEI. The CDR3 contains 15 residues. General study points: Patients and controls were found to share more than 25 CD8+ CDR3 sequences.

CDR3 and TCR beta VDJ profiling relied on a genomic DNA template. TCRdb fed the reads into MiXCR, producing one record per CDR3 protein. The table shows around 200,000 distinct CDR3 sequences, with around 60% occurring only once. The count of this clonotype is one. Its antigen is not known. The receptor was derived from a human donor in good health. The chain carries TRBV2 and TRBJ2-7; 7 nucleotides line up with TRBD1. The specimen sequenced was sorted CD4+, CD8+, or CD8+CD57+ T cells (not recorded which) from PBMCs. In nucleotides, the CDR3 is TGTGCCAGCAGCCTGACCAGGGGGACCCCGGGAGAGCAGTACTTC. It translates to CASSLTRGTPGEQYF.